This passage covers 16 T cell receptor beta chains from one sample sequenced in a study of shared clonotypes between healthy human individuals. The data were produced by immunoSEQ multiplex PCR, yet TCRdb's version contains in-frame clones alone and is incomplete. Counted here are fewer than 650,000 clones, around 80% occurring once; the ten biggest clones make up about 12%. Sequenced input: PBMCs. Receptors were obtained from a woman aged 40 to 50 in good health. Some clones in this sample may be carry-over from other donors' samples.

The chain employs TRBV5-1 and TRBJ1-1; no reliable D call. Trimming took 5 bases from V and 11 from J, leaving 19 bases between them. This CDR3 has 13 amino acids. In germline, CDR1 is SGHRS, CDR2 YFSETQ. The CDR3 loop is CASSSQSRGIAFF. The CDR3 DNA follows: TGCGCCAGCAGTTCCCAATCGCGGGGTATCGCTTTCTTT.

This chain's CDR3 is CASRPGTGEKLFF. CDR3 coding DNA: TGTGCCAGCAGACCCGGGACAGGTGAAAAACTGTTTTTT. The chain couples TRBV5-4 to TRBJ1-4, with 8 positions matching TRBD1. Unmatched junction bases numbered 4, after V lost 5 bases and J lost 7 bases. The length of the CDR3 is 13 residues. CDR1 SGHNT and CDR2 YYREEE come from the germline V gene (reference sequence).

V and J are TRBV2 and TRBJ1-2; 8 bases agree with TRBD1. The J segment lost 2 bases and the V segment lost 5 bases, leaving 4 bases of the junction unmatched. CDR1 and CDR2 from the germline V gene are SNHLY and FYNNEI. CDR3 length equals 14 residues. The CDR3: CASSLRTGNYGYTF. The CDR3 nucleotides are TGTGCCAGCAGTCTGAGGACAGGGAACTATGGCTACACCTTC.

J is TRBJ2-4 and V is TRBV5-4; 9 bases fit TRBD2. The CDR3 extends over 16 amino acids. Germline V gives CDR1 SGHNT, CDR2 YYREEE (reference sequence). V was pared by 3 bases and J by 7 bases, with 11 bases of the junction left unmatched. CDR3 sequence (DNA): TGTGCCAGCAGCTCGCCCATAGCGGGAGAATCGAACATTCAGTACTTC. It translates to CASSSPIAGESNIQYF.

The V and J genes are TRBV4-3 and TRBJ2-1, with TRBD2 matching 12 bases. With V trimmed by 4 bases and J by 7 bases, 5 bases remained unmatched. CDR1 and CDR2 from the germline V gene are LGHNA and YSLEER. The CDR3 has 15 amino acids. The CDR3 spells CASSLRTSGINEQFF. For the CDR3, the DNA is TGCGCCAGCAGCCTCCGGACTAGCGGGATAAATGAGCAGTTCTTC.

Of note for this clone: A much larger clone sits a single nucleotide away, making a read error possible. This chain uses TRBV29-1 with TRBJ1-2; no clear D. The germline V and J ends were trimmed by 6 bases and 8 bases, with 13 bases remaining between them. Germline V lookup: CDR1 SQVTM, CDR2 ANQGSEA. This CDR3 is built from 11 residues. The CDR3 loop is CSVERRQGYTF. DNA for the CDR3: TGCAGCGTAGAAAGGAGGCAGGGCTACACCTTC.

Note on this clone: A far more abundant clone sits one base away, making this likely a read error. V gene TRBV30 combines with J gene TRBJ2-3; weak D call: TRBD2 (6 bases). This CDR3 has 12 amino acids. The ends were cut back, 8 bases at V and 2 bases at J, with 11 bases in the middle. Germline CDR1 and CDR2: GTSNPN and SVGIG (reference sequence). The CDR3 here is CAGGTYTDTQYF. Written as DNA, the CDR3 is TGTGCCGGGGGGACTTACACAGATACGCAGTATTTT.

V usage is TRBV11-3 and J usage is TRBJ2-3; TRBD2 matches 7 bases. The CDR3 runs to 16 residues. V gave up 5 bases and J gave up 4 bases; unmatched junction bases: 12. Germline V gives CDR1 SGHNT, CDR2 YENEEA. CDR3 protein: CASSRFGGGRADTQYF. In DNA form, the CDR3 reads TGTGCCAGCAGCAGATTCGGGGGAGGGCGTGCAGATACGCAGTATTTT.

In the case of this clone: This may be a read error: a much more frequent sequence differs by one nucleotide. This specimen includes other DNA sequences encoding the same CDR3. CDR3 protein: CAISVGDSYTEAFF. The CDR3 DNA sequence: TGTGCCATCAGTGTCGGGGACTCATACACTGAAGCTTTCTTC. The chain is built from TRBV10-3 and TRBJ1-1; the D gene is possibly TRBD1 (5 bases). Germline values: CDR1 ENHRY, CDR2 SYGVKD. CDR3 length: 14 residues.

The chain couples TRBV6-4 to TRBJ1-1; a possible D gene is TRBD1 (6 bases). Germline V gene data show CDR1 as MRHNA and CDR2 as SNTAGT. V was clipped by 1 base and J by 1 base, with 10 bases between them. This CDR3 is built from 15 residues. The CDR3 bases are TGTGCCAGCAGTGACTGGGGGGCACCGAACACTGAAGCTTTCTTT. It translates to CASSDWGAPNTEAFF.

About this clone itself: A far larger clone is only one base removed, so a read error is likely. This rearrangement joins TRBV30 to TRBJ1-5; D remains unclear. This CDR3 contains 13 residues. Germline V gene data show CDR1 as GTSNPN and CDR2 as SVGIG (reference sequence). CDR3 sequence reads: CAWSAYSNQHQHF. CDR3 DNA sequence: TGTGCCTGGAGTGCCTATAGCAATCAGCACCAGCATTTT.

The chain couples TRBV30 to TRBJ2-7, with D possibly being TRBD2 (7 bases). The CDR3 loop spans 12 amino acids. The V end was cut by 4 bases, the J end by 4 bases, with 11 bases between. CDR1 is GTSNPN and CDR2 is SVGIG in the germline V gene (reference sequence). The chain's CDR3 is CAWNGGLYEQYF. The CDR3 nucleotides are TGTGCCTGGAACGGGGGGCTGTACGAGCAGTACTTC.

The chain joins TRBV2 to TRBJ2-1, with 9 bases fitting TRBD2. CDR1 and CDR2 from the germline V gene are SNHLY and FYNNEI. The CDR3 is made up of 15 amino acids. V lost 10 bases and J lost 10; bases outside the gene matches: 17. In DNA form, the CDR3 reads TGTGCCACACCCGGGGCGAGCGGGAGGTCCTACGAGCAGTTCTTC. Translating it yields CATPGASGRSYEQFF. Drawing the rest from reference TRBV2 and TRBJ2-1, the complete variable domain is EPEVTQTPSHQVTQMGQEVILRCVPISNHLYFYWYRQILGQKVEFLVSFYNNEISEKSEIFDDQFSVERPDGSNFTLKIRSTKLEDSAMYFCATPGASGRSYEQFFGPGTRLTVL.

The sample holds one count of this clone. The chain carries TRBV6-1 and TRBJ2-5; maybe TRBD2 (6 bases). The CDR3 totals 13 residues. V was clipped by 5 bases and J by 4 bases, with 11 bases between them. Germline V CDR1 and CDR2: MNHNS, SASEGT. The CDR3 DNA follows: TGTGCCAGCAGTAAGGAGGGGACAGAGACCCAGTACTTC. It codes for CASSKEGTETQYF.

Only a few counts were recorded for this clone. The chain is built from TRBV27 and TRBJ1-5; the D is unclear. Germline V CDR1 and CDR2: MNHEY, SMNVEV (reference sequence). Trimming removed 4 bases at V and 0 bases at J, with 10 bases between. This CDR3 contains 15 residues. In DNA form, the CDR3 reads TGTGCCAGCAGTTCACGAAGTAATAGCAATCAGCCCCAGCATTTT. Protein product: CASSSRSNSNQPQHF.

As for this clone: Given the absence of the conserved phenylalanine or tryptophan at the CDR3 end, a read error is likely. The gene calls are TRBV5-8 and TRBJ2-3, with a possible D match to TRBD2 (5 bases). CDR1 SGHTS and CDR2 YDEGEE come from the germline V gene. V lost 6 bases and J 7 bases, leaving 21 bases between the germline ends. The CDR3 is 15 amino acids. In DNA form, the CDR3 reads TGTGCCAGCACCCGTGGACTCCCGAGTGTGAATACGCAGTATTCT. Translation: CASTRGLPSVNTQYS.